One sample yielded the 22 T cell receptor beta chains listed below, sequenced in a study of identical twins. MiXCR was run by TCRdb on the 5' RACE reads, yielding one entry per CDR3 protein. The sample includes roughly 290,000 distinct CDR3 sequences, more than 6.5% seen only once; the top ten take 2.1%. The data were also submitted as part of a second study, on yellow fever vaccine responses in identical twins.

Sequenced sample: memory (CD45RO+) T cells sorted from blood. The receptors were gathered from a young woman in good health.

This clonotype was detected only a few times. The genes are TRBV9 and TRBJ1-1, with a tentative D call TRBD1 (6 bases). The V gene's germline CDR1 is SGDLS and CDR2 YYNGEE. The germline V and J ends were trimmed by 1 base and 5 bases, with 12 bases remaining between them. The CDR3 runs 14 residues. CDR3 loop: CASSVPRGVTEAFF. The CDR3 region has the DNA TGTGCCAGCAGCGTACCAAGGGGGGTGACTGAAGCTTTCTTT. The complete variable domain, with remaining parts taken from reference TRBV9 and TRBJ1-1, reads DSGVTQTPKHLITATGQRVTLRCSPRSGDLSVYWYQQSLDQGLQFLIQYYNGEERAKGNILERFSAQQFPDLHSELNLSSLELGDSALYFCASSVPRGVTEAFFGQGTRLTVV.

This clonotype was seen more than once but under ten times. V usage is TRBV7-2 and J usage is TRBJ1-2; the D gene is possibly TRBD1 (6 bases). Trimming took off 0 bases at V and 4 bases at J, with 15 bases between the two ends. The CDR3 contains 16 residues. CDR1 is SGHTA and CDR2 is FQGNSA in the germline V gene. CDR3 bases: TGTGCCAGCAGCTTAGCGTCGGGGGGCGCCAGCTATGGCTACACCTTC. Translating gives CASSLASGGASYGYTF.

This clonotype was picked up a small number of times. The chain carries TRBV15 and TRBJ1-4, with 7 bases lining up with TRBD1. V lost 2 bases, J lost 5 bases, and 8 bases stayed unmatched. CDR1 LNHNV and CDR2 YYDKDF come from the germline V gene (reference sequence). This CDR3 spans 16 amino acids. CDR3 region: CATSRPDRATNEKLFF. Here the CDR3 DNA reads TGTGCCACCAGCAGACCTGACAGGGCCACGAATGAAAAACTGTTTTTT.

The sample holds many counts of this clonotype. V usage is TRBV6-5 and J usage is TRBJ2-3, with D possibly matching TRBD2 (5 bases). From germline, CDR1 is MNHEY and CDR2 SVGAGI. Trimming cost V 6 bases and J 1 base, with 17 bases left between them. The CDR3 totals 16 residues. CDR3 sequence reads: CASRGLASGGTDTQYF. CDR3 nucleotide sequence: TGTGCCAGCAGGGGCCTAGCTTCCGGGGGCACAGATACGCAGTATTTT.

This chain joins TRBV6-1 and TRBJ2-7, with D unresolved. Trimming took off 4 bases at V and 3 bases at J, with 10 bases between the two ends. The CDR3 runs 13 residues. Germline assignment: CDR1 MNHNS and CDR2 SASEGT. Here the CDR3 reads CASSAPTVYEQYV. DNA for the CDR3: TGTGCCAGCAGTGCCCCTACCGTCTACGAGCAGTACGTC.

The sample holds many counts of this clonotype. V and J are TRBV7-9 and TRBJ2-7; possible D gene TRBD1, 6 bases. The V end was cut by 6 bases, the J end by 5 bases, with 17 bases between. In germline, CDR1 is SEHNR, CDR2 FQNEAQ (reference sequence). The CDR3 has 14 residues. CDR3 DNA: TGTGCCAGCAGTTCAGTAGGGGGTCGGGACGAGCAGTACTTC. Encoded protein: CASSSVGGRDEQYF.

The chain uses TRBV20-1 and TRBJ2-6; 10 nucleotides line up with TRBD1. Germline CDR1 is DFQATT and CDR2 is SNEGSKA (reference sequence). Trimming removed 1 base from V and 4 bases from J; junction bases left unmatched: 7. The CDR3 is 17 residues long. Written as DNA, the CDR3 is TGCAGTGCTAGAGGACCGGGACAGGGGACCGGGGCCAACGTCCTGACTTTC. Its protein is CSARGPGQGTGANVLTF.

This clonotype occurred a few times. One end of the junction fails to match germline, which may point to a read error. This chain links TRBV6-1 with TRBJ2-7, with TRBD2 matching over 12 bases. The CDR3 totals 16 residues. Germline lookup yields CDR1 MNHNS and CDR2 SASEGT. The CDR3 coding sequence is TGTGCCAGCACGAACTTAGGACTAGCGGGGTCCTCCGAGCAGTACTTC. It encodes CASTNLGLAGSSEQYF.

The chain couples TRBV11-2 to TRBJ2-7, with 7 positions matching TRBD1. Trimming removed 3 bases from V and 2 bases from J; junction bases left unmatched: 7. The CDR3 covers 15 residues. From germline, CDR1 is SGHAT and CDR2 FQNNGV. CDR3 region: CASSFGQALTYEQYV. The CDR3 nucleotides read TGTGCCAGCAGCTTCGGACAGGCGTTAACCTACGAGCAGTACGTC.

This sequence joins TRBV6-1 and TRBJ2-3; D may be TRBD1 (6 bases). This CDR3 is built from 15 residues. V lost 6 bases to trimming and J lost 6 bases, with 19 bases between them. In germline, CDR1 is MNHNS, CDR2 SASEGT. The CDR3 coding sequence is TGTGCCAGCAGACCAGACAGGCAAAGTATGGATACGCAGTATTTT. Its protein product is CASRPDRQSMDTQYF.

The chain uses TRBV20-1 and TRBJ2-3; either TRBD1 or TRBD2 may fit D (6 bases each). The CDR3 runs to 13 residues. Deletions cut 4 bases from V and 6 bases from J, with 14 bases between. Germline V gives CDR1 DFQATT, CDR2 SNEGSKA (reference sequence). The CDR3 loop reads CSATGGLSDTQYF. Written as DNA, the CDR3 is TGCAGTGCTACCGGGGGCCTCTCGGATACGCAGTATTTT.

The V and J genes are TRBV2 and TRBJ2-2; possibly TRBD1 for D (6 bases). From germline, CDR1 is SNHLY and CDR2 FYNNEI. V was clipped by 4 bases and J by 0 bases, with 9 bases between them. This CDR3 is built from 15 residues. CDR3 sequence reads: CASSAGHSNTGELFF. Written as DNA, the CDR3 is TGTGCCAGCAGTGCGGGACACTCGAACACCGGGGAGCTGTTTTTT.

The sample holds many counts of this clonotype. This chain joins TRBV5-1 and TRBJ2-2; 7 bases are a match to TRBD1. The CDR3 has 17 amino acids. Germline V lookup: CDR1 SGHRS, CDR2 YFSETQ. Trimming at V came to 0 bases and at J to 5 bases, leaving 10 bases not matched to a gene. CDR3 DNA: TGCGCCAGCAGCTTGGCGGCCGGGACAGCAGCTACCGGGGAGCTGTTTTTT. Translation: CASSLAAGTAATGELFF.

In this sample, this clonotype turned up many times. J is TRBJ1-6 and V is TRBV20-1; the D is unclear. The ends were cut back, 0 bases at V and 4 bases at J, with 7 bases in the middle. Germline V CDR1 and CDR2: DFQATT, SNEGSKA (reference sequence). The CDR3 contains 14 residues. The CDR3 sequence is CSARDYGYNSPLHF. CDR3 sequence (DNA): TGCAGTGCTAGAGATTATGGTTATAATTCACCCCTCCACTTT.

This clonotype appeared a few times. J is TRBJ1-1 and V is TRBV20-1; D is undetermined. The CDR3 is made up of 15 amino acids. Germline V gives CDR1 DFQATT, CDR2 SNEGSKA (reference sequence). Trimming left V 0 bases short and J 5 bases short, with 16 bases between. In DNA form, the CDR3 reads TGCAGTGCTAGAGATCTTGGGCGCACGGGAACTGAAGCTTTCTTT. It codes for CSARDLGRTGTEAFF.

This clonotype came up many times. J is TRBJ2-3 and V is TRBV4-2; maybe TRBD1 (5 bases). CDR1 is LGHNA and CDR2 is YNFKEQ in the germline V gene. The CDR3 spans 15 residues. V lost 4 bases to trimming and J lost 1 base, with 12 bases between them. The CDR3 reads CASSPLDSGTDTQYF. CDR3 bases: TGTGCCAGCAGCCCCCTTGACAGTGGCACAGATACGCAGTATTTT.

This clonotype was picked up a small number of times. The gene calls are TRBV2 and TRBJ2-7; unclear D gene. The CDR3 is 13 residues long. Germline V gene lookup returns CDR1 SNHLY and CDR2 FYNNEI. V shed 8 bases and J shed 2 bases, with 13 bases lying between them. DNA for the CDR3: TGTGCCAGCCGTCTAACTTCCACCTACGAGCAGTACGTC. Amino acids: CASRLTSTYEQYV.

There are many counts of this clonotype. The chain employs TRBV5-1 and TRBJ2-3; 11 positions match TRBD2. Germline CDR1 is SGHRS and CDR2 is YFSETQ. The CDR3 spans 17 residues. V shed 0 bases, J shed 3 bases, and the junction held 6 bases outside the gene matches. This CDR3 is CASSLALAGGPTDTQYF. CDR3 in DNA: TGCGCCAGCAGCTTGGCGTTAGCGGGAGGGCCAACAGATACGCAGTATTTT.

This clonotype was counted between two and nine times. This sequence joins TRBV12-3 or TRBV12-4 and TRBJ2-1; 11 bases line up with TRBD2. The trim removed 7 bases at V and 3 bases at J, leaving 11 bases unmatched. The length of the CDR3 is 17 residues. The CDR3 protein is CASNGLIAGGLYNEQFF. The CDR3 DNA is TGTGCCAGCAATGGTCTGATAGCGGGAGGGCTCTACAATGAGCAGTTCTTC.

The sample holds a few counts of this clonotype. The chain couples TRBV6-2 or TRBV6-3 to TRBJ2-1; D gene ambiguous. This CDR3 has 15 amino acids. V lost 6 bases, J lost 3 bases, and 15 bases lay in between. CDR1 is MNHEY and CDR2 is SVGEGT in the germline V gene. The CDR3 sequence: CASRSAWTDYNEQFF. The CDR3 DNA reads as TGTGCCAGCAGATCCGCTTGGACGGACTACAATGAGCAGTTCTTC.

In this sample, this clonotype turned up many times. J is TRBJ2-1 and V is TRBV24-1; D is uncertain. From germline, CDR1 is KGHDR and CDR2 SFDVKD. V was trimmed by 1 base and J by 3 bases, leaving 6 bases between them. The CDR3 spans 14 residues. The CDR3 reads CATSDFPGYNEQFF. The CDR3 coding sequence is TGTGCCACCAGTGATTTCCCTGGCTACAATGAGCAGTTCTTC.

The rearrangement uses TRBV29-1 and TRBJ1-5, with D unclear. The CDR3 loop spans 14 amino acids. Germline V gene data show CDR1 as SQVTM and CDR2 as ANQGSEA. Trimming cost V 4 bases and J 1 base, with 11 bases left between them. The CDR3 loop reads CSVGDPGSNQPQHF. Here the CDR3 DNA reads TGCAGCGTTGGAGACCCTGGGAGCAATCAGCCCCAGCATTTT.